The 28 T cell receptor beta chains below all came from one sample that was sequenced in a study of siplizumab effects on memory and regulatory T cells. Sequencing used immunoSEQ multiplex PCR; TCRdb keeps in-frame clones, though not all of them. Among about 100,000 clones listed, about 94% were seen once. Material for sequencing was non-Treg CD4+ T cells sorted from blood. These receptors all come from a human donor in good health.

CDR3 sequence reads: CASSLRGGRAEPQHF. The CDR3 coding sequence is TGCGCCAGCAGCTTGCGTGGGGGGCGCGCGGAGCCCCAGCATTTT. The V gene is TRBV5-1, the J gene TRBJ1-5; D may be TRBD1 (6 bases). Trimming pared 1 base from V and 8 bases from J, leaving 16 bases between. CDR3 length equals 15 residues. CDR1 and CDR2 (germline): SGHRS, YFSETQ.

This sequence joins TRBV7-9 and TRBJ1-6, with 9 positions matching TRBD1. V gave up 2 bases and J gave up 9 bases; unmatched junction bases: 8. Germline V lookup: CDR1 SEHNR, CDR2 FQNEAQ (reference sequence). The CDR3 sequence is 16 residues long. The CDR3 bases are TGTGCCAGCAGCTTAACAACGGGACAGGGTGTTTCACCCCTCCACTTT. Translation gives CASSLTTGQGVSPLHF.

A single count supports this clone. The rearrangement links TRBV6-6 to TRBJ2-7, with TRBD2 matching 11 bases. Germline V CDR1 and CDR2: MNHNY, SVGAGI (reference sequence). Trimming removed 7 bases from V and 3 bases from J; junction bases left unmatched: 11. This CDR3 spans 16 amino acids. The CDR3 DNA follows: TGTGCCAGCACGCCCAGGGGGGGACTAGCGGACTACGAGCAGTACTTC. The encoded protein is CASTPRGGLADYEQYF.

The chain couples TRBV30 to TRBJ2-3; D is possibly TRBD2 (6 bases). V shed 0 bases and J shed 2 bases, with 9 bases lying between them. This CDR3 has 14 amino acids. Germline V lookup: CDR1 GTSNPN, CDR2 SVGIG (reference sequence). CDR3 loop: CAWSVGGITDTQYF. CDR3 sequence (DNA): TGTGCCTGGAGTGTAGGAGGGATCACAGATACGCAGTATTTT.

This rearrangement joins TRBV6-1 to TRBJ2-5, with D maybe TRBD2 (5 bases). CDR3 length: 12 residues. Germline CDR1 is MNHNS and CDR2 is SASEGT. V was shortened by 5 bases and J by 7 bases, with 11 bases between the two germline ends. The CDR3 nucleotides read TGTGCCAGCAGTATCGACCGGGGGACCCAGTACTTC. Amino acid sequence: CASSIDRGTQYF.

The rearrangement joins TRBV7-9 to TRBJ1-4, with 8 positions matching TRBD1. Trimming at V came to 7 bases and at J to 0 bases, leaving 1 base not matched to a gene. The CDR3 has 14 residues. Germline assignment: CDR1 SEHNR and CDR2 FQNEAQ (reference sequence). The CDR3 region has the DNA TGTGCCAGCACACAGGGGGCAACTAATGAAAAACTGTTTTTT. This sequence encodes CASTQGATNEKLFF. The variable domain in full, completed from reference TRBV7-9 and TRBJ1-4, reads DTGVSQNPRHKITKRGQNVTFRCDPISEHNRLYWYRQTLGQGPEFLTYFQNEAQLEKSRLLSDRFSAERPKGSFSTLEIQRTEQGDSAMYLCASTQGATNEKLFFGSGTQLSVL.

This chain connects TRBV5-1 to TRBJ1-2; the D is unclear. Germline loops: CDR1 SGHRS, CDR2 YFSETQ. The CDR3 consists of 14 residues. V was clipped by 0 bases and J by 4 bases, with 10 bases between them. CDR3 sequence: CASSLVLESYGYTF. The CDR3 DNA follows: TGCGCCAGCAGCTTGGTTCTGGAAAGCTATGGCTACACCTTC.

The rearrangement links TRBV2 to TRBJ2-3; TRBD2 matches 13 bases. The CDR3 length is 14 residues. The V gene end was trimmed by 7 bases and the J gene end by 9 bases; junction bases not matched to a gene: 7. Germline loops: CDR1 SNHLY, CDR2 FYNNEI. CDR3 coding DNA: TGTGCCAGCACCGTCGGGACTAGCGGGGACACGCAGTATTTT. Protein sequence: CASTVGTSGDTQYF.

The chain has TRBV28 and TRBJ1-3; D might be TRBD1 (6 bases). The V gene lost 6 bases and the J gene lost 1 base, with 16 bases spanning the gap. The V gene's germline CDR1 is MDHEN and CDR2 SYDVKM. The CDR3 loop spans 16 amino acids. In DNA form, the CDR3 reads TGTGCCAGCAGCTATGGACAGTCACTTTCTGGAAACACCATATATTTT. Translation gives CASSYGQSLSGNTIYF.

V usage is TRBV6-1 and J usage is TRBJ1-1; D gene uncertain. The CDR3 runs to 13 residues. V lost 8 bases to trimming and J lost 5 bases, with 15 bases between them. CDR1 and CDR2 (germline): MNHNS, SASEGT. CDR3 bases: TGTGCCAGCGATCCACTGTCGGGGACTGAAGCTTTCTTT. Translating gives CASDPLSGTEAFF.

The chain recombines TRBV5-4 with TRBJ2-7; 7 bases map to TRBD1. Germline trimming cut 6 bases from V and 2 bases from J; bases unmatched to any gene: 11. Germline V gene lookup returns CDR1 SGHNT and CDR2 YYREEE (reference sequence). The CDR3 covers 15 residues. Here the CDR3 reads CASTWAAGGPYEQYF. The CDR3 nucleotides are TGTGCCAGCACCTGGGCGGCAGGGGGACCCTACGAGCAGTACTTC. Based on the CDR3 plus reference TRBV5-4 and TRBJ2-7, the full variable domain is ETGVTQSPTHLIKTRGQQVTLRCSSQSGHNTVSWYQQALGQGPQFIFQYYREEENGRGNFPPRFSGLQFPNYSSELNVNALELDDSALYLCASTWAAGGPYEQYFGPGTRLTVT.

The rearrangement joins TRBV7-9 to TRBJ1-1; D perhaps matches TRBD1 (6 bases). Trimming removed 5 bases from V and 6 bases from J, with 19 bases in between. Germline-derived CDR1 and CDR2 are SEHNR and FQNEAQ (reference sequence). The CDR3 sequence is 15 residues long. CDR3 residues: CASSNHKTGSPEAFF. The CDR3 coding sequence is TGTGCCAGCAGCAACCATAAAACAGGGTCCCCTGAAGCTTTCTTT.

The rearrangement joins TRBV2 to TRBJ2-7, with D perhaps TRBD2 (5 bases). Germline assignment: CDR1 SNHLY and CDR2 FYNNEI. The CDR3 is 15 amino acids. Between the trimmed V and J ends, which lost 5 bases and 6 bases, there was a span of 20 bases. In nucleotides, the CDR3 is TGTGCCAGCAGTATAGAGACTGTTGTCCGGGGCGAGCAGTACTTC. Its translation: CASSIETVVRGEQYF.

This clone was seen only once. This chain uses TRBV19 with TRBJ1-4; 7 nucleotides line up with TRBD1. This CDR3 has 15 residues. CDR1 is LNHDA and CDR2 is SQIVND in the germline V gene (reference sequence). With 4 bases clipped from V and 5 bases from J, the junction kept 7 bases outside the gene matches. Here the CDR3 reads CASSSRDRQNEKLFF. The CDR3 bases are TGTGCCAGTAGTAGTCGGGACAGACAAAATGAAAAACTGTTTTTT.

The CDR3 region has the DNA TGTGCCAGCACCTCGGTCGGAACGGAGCTGTTTTTT. This gives the protein CASTSVGTELFF. The rearrangement links TRBV6-6 to TRBJ2-2, with unresolved D. Germline V CDR1 and CDR2: MNHNY, SVGAGI (reference sequence). The CDR3 is 12 amino acids. The V end was cut by 7 bases, the J end by 10 bases, with 13 bases between.

The chain employs TRBV7-9 and TRBJ2-1; D possibly corresponds to TRBD1 (6 bases). Trimming shortened V by 2 bases and J by 5 bases, and 10 bases separated the two germline ends. The CDR3 is 14 amino acids. Germline values: CDR1 SEHNR, CDR2 FQNEAQ (reference sequence). CDR3: CASSLTKGDNEQFF. CDR3 in DNA: TGTGCCAGCAGCTTAACGAAGGGGGACAATGAGCAGTTCTTC.

The gene calls are TRBV9 and TRBJ2-5, with 8 bases aligning to TRBD2. The CDR3 sequence is 14 residues long. J was trimmed by 3 bases and V by 0 bases; bases with no gene match: 1. Germline V gene lookup returns CDR1 SGDLS and CDR2 YYNGEE. In DNA, the CDR3 is TGTGCCAGCAGCGTAGGAGCGGGAGAAGAGACCCAGTACTTC. Encoded protein: CASSVGAGEETQYF.

V usage is TRBV5-1 and J usage is TRBJ1-1, with D possibly being TRBD1 (6 bases). The CDR3 totals 15 residues. CDR1 and CDR2 (germline): SGHRS, YFSETQ. Trimming removed 4 bases at V and 6 bases at J, with 19 bases between. The CDR3 nucleotides are TGCGCCAGCAGCGGTCGACAGGAGAGGGGATCTGAAGCTTTCTTT. Its protein is CASSGRQERGSEAFF.

This clone was seen just once. The genes are TRBV28 and TRBJ1-5; D not resolved. The V end was cut by 5 bases, the J end by 9 bases, with 17 bases between. The CDR3 consists of 14 residues. Germline-derived CDR1 and CDR2 are MDHEN and SYDVKM. The CDR3 protein is CASSPPGTTRPQHF. The CDR3 DNA follows: TGTGCCAGCAGTCCCCCTGGTACCACGAGGCCCCAGCATTTT.

This chain uses TRBV25-1 with TRBJ1-5; D may be TRBD1 (6 bases). The CDR3 sequence is 14 residues long. V was pared by 6 bases and J by 3 bases, with 12 bases between. Germline CDR1 and CDR2: MGHDK and SYGVNS. This chain's CDR3 is CASRETGNNQPQHF. The CDR3 nucleotides are TGTGCCAGCAGGGAGACAGGCAACAATCAGCCCCAGCATTTT.

Here the CDR3 DNA reads TGTGCCAGCAGCTTAGTGGGCGGGAGCCCAGATACGCAGTATTTT. Its protein product is CASSLVGGSPDTQYF. The genes are TRBV11-2 and TRBJ2-3, with TRBD2 identical over 7 bases. Trimming took 1 base from V and 4 from J; bases not matched to a gene: 5. CDR1 is SGHAT and CDR2 is FQNNGV in the germline V gene. CDR3 length: 15 residues.

The V and J genes are TRBV7-8 and TRBJ2-1, with D hard to call. The CDR3 is 15 amino acids. Trimming left V 5 bases short and J 5 bases short, with 16 bases between. Germline V lookup: CDR1 SGHVS, CDR2 FQNEAQ. The DNA of the CDR3 is TGTGCCAGCAGCCAAAGGCGAACGCCCAACAATGAGCAGTTCTTC. Translation gives CASSQRRTPNNEQFF. The full variable domain, its missing parts supplied by reference TRBV7-8 and TRBJ2-1, is GAGVSQSPRYKVAKRGQDVALRCDPISGHVSLFWYQQALGQGPEFLTYFQNEAQLDKSGLPSDRFFAERPEGSVSTLKIQRTQQEDSAVYLCASSQRRTPNNEQFFGPGTRLTVL.

This chain joins TRBV5-1 and TRBJ2-2, with D perhaps TRBD1 (6 bases). This CDR3 contains 16 residues. V lost 4 bases and J lost 0, with 13 bases in between. The germline V gene has CDR1 SGHRS and CDR2 YFSETQ. CDR3 sequence (DNA): TGCGCCAGCAGCCCAGGACAGAGCGCGAACACCGGGGAGCTGTTTTTT. It is translated as CASSPGQSANTGELFF.

The J gene is TRBJ1-5, the V gene TRBV18; D not certain. Deletions cut 3 bases from V and 4 bases from J, with 7 bases between. Germline V gene sequence: CDR1 KGHSH, CDR2 LQKENI. The CDR3 has 13 residues. The CDR3 loop reads CASSPGENQPQHF. In DNA form, the CDR3 reads TGTGCCAGCTCACCCGGGGAAAATCAGCCCCAGCATTTT. Together with reference TRBV18 and TRBJ1-5, the CDR3 gives the full variable domain: NAGVMQNPRHLVRRRGQEARLRCSPMKGHSHVYWYRQLPEEGLKFMVYLQKENIIDESGMPKERFSAEFPKEGPSILRIQQVVRGDSAAYFCASSPGENQPQHFGDGTRLSIL.

The V and J genes are TRBV11-1 and TRBJ2-1; 13 bases are shared with TRBD2. This CDR3 contains 17 residues. V lost 5 bases to trimming and J lost 4 bases; unmatched junction nucleotides: 8. CDR1 and CDR2 (germline): SGHAT, FQDESV (reference sequence). CDR3 DNA sequence: TGTGCCAGCAGCACCAGGACTAGCGGGAGCCCGTACAATGAGCAGTTCTTC. This gives the protein CASSTRTSGSPYNEQFF.

This chain connects TRBV5-4 to TRBJ1-1, with a weak D call TRBD1 (6 bases). Deletions cut 4 bases from V and 4 bases from J, with 17 bases between. CDR3 length equals 15 residues. Germline CDR1 and CDR2: SGHNT and YYREEE (reference sequence). The CDR3 spells CASSPGIGGSTEAFF. The CDR3 DNA sequence: TGTGCCAGCAGCCCCGGAATAGGGGGGAGCACTGAAGCTTTCTTT.

Points on this clone: Other DNA sequences from this sample encode an identical CDR3 as well. The chain employs TRBV30 and TRBJ1-1; D call uncertain. The CDR3 has 13 amino acids. CDR1 is GTSNPN, CDR2 SVGIG, per germline (reference sequence). V was cut by 0 bases and J by 1 base, with 6 bases left in between. The CDR3 is CAWSVGRNTEAFF. CDR3 bases: TGTGCCTGGAGTGTAGGCCGGAACACTGAAGCTTTCTTT.

The table lists this clone with a count of one. This sequence joins TRBV2 and TRBJ2-1; D not resolved. V was shortened by 6 bases and J by 4 bases, with 10 bases between the two germline ends. The CDR3 runs 13 residues. Germline CDR1 is SNHLY and CDR2 is FYNNEI. The CDR3 reads CASRPGLYNEQFF. The DNA for the CDR3 is TGTGCCAGCAGACCCGGGCTTTACAATGAGCAGTTCTTC.